The next 10 T cell receptor beta chains were all read from a single sample in a study. Each CDR3 protein is one row after TCRdb ran MiXCR on the RT-PCR reads. The repertoire has almost 700,000 distinct CDR3 sequences, 12% to 15% of them found once; the top ten carry roughly 4%. The sample comprised memory CD4+ T cells from blood. These receptors all stem from a female donor in good health, serving as a healthy control.

This chain links TRBV7-3 with TRBJ2-3, with D perhaps matching TRBD2 (6 bases). The CDR3 consists of 14 residues. V was clipped by 7 bases and J by 2 bases, with 13 bases between them. In germline, CDR1 is SGHTA, CDR2 FQGTGA. The CDR3 loop reads CASTRTIDTDTQYF. The CDR3 coding sequence is TGTGCCAGCACCCGGACTATCGACACAGATACGCAGTATTTT.

This clonotype appeared many times. The chain links TRBV12-3 or TRBV12-4 to TRBJ2-7; 10 bases align to TRBD1. CDR3 length: 17 residues. V shed 5 bases and J 0 bases; nucleotides not matched to a gene: 10. In nucleotides, the CDR3 is TGTGCCAGCAGTCCAGGGGGCCGGGACAGGGGCTCCTACGAGCAGTACTTC. Residues: CASSPGGRDRGSYEQYF.

This clonotype has just a few counts. The J gene is TRBJ2-7, the V gene TRBV7-6; D is unclear. Deletions cut 1 base from V and 3 bases from J, with 10 bases between. There are 14 residues in the CDR3. CDR1 is SGHVS, CDR2 FNYEAQ, per germline. The CDR3 DNA sequence: TGTGCCAGCAGCTTAGGGCAGACCAACTACGAGCAGTACTTC. This gives the protein CASSLGQTNYEQYF.

This clonotype is a singleton in its sample. J is TRBJ2-7 and V is TRBV4-3; D may be TRBD2 (6 bases). This CDR3 spans 15 amino acids. Germline assignment: CDR1 LGHNA and CDR2 YSLEER. V gave up 2 bases and J gave up 6 bases, with 17 bases separating them. The CDR3 DNA reads TGCGCCAGCAGCCAATATCGGGGGAGCCAAGGCGAGCAGTACTTC. Translation: CASSQYRGSQGEQYF.

This clonotype was seen many times. The V call is TRBV20-1, the J call TRBJ1-1, with D unclear. Germline V gene sequence: CDR1 DFQATT, CDR2 SNEGSKA (reference sequence). The V end lost 5 bases, the J end lost 2 bases, and 9 bases lay between the germline ends. This CDR3 is 12 amino acids long. In DNA, the CDR3 is TGCAGTGCTGGGGAGTTTAACACTGAAGCTTTCTTT. Protein product: CSAGEFNTEAFF.

This clonotype was detected only a few times. The genes are TRBV12-3 or TRBV12-4 and TRBJ1-2; perhaps TRBD1 as D (5 bases). V lost 4 bases and J 7 bases, leaving 13 bases between the germline ends. The CDR3 sequence is 13 residues long. The CDR3 here is CASSWLQRGGYTF. CDR3 DNA sequence: TGTGCCAGCAGTTGGTTGCAGAGGGGTGGCTACACCTTC.

This chain connects TRBV12-3 or TRBV12-4 to TRBJ1-5; TRBD1 might be the D (5 bases). V lost 1 base, J lost 6 bases, and 10 bases lay in between. CDR3 length equals 14 residues. CDR3: CASSLGAGLQPQHF. The CDR3 region has the DNA TGTGCCAGCAGTTTAGGGGCAGGGCTTCAGCCCCAGCATTTT.

This clonotype was recorded many times. V is TRBV12-3 or TRBV12-4 and J is TRBJ1-2, with 7 bases lining up with TRBD1. CDR3 size: 13 residues. With V trimmed by 7 bases and J by 6 bases, 8 bases remained unmatched. The CDR3: CASTPDRIHGYTF. CDR3 DNA: TGTGCCAGCACCCCGGACAGGATCCATGGCTACACCTTC.

The chain is built from TRBV5-1 and TRBJ2-5; no clear D. This CDR3 has 15 residues. Trimming stripped 0 bases from V and 6 bases from J, with 15 bases between. Germline CDR1 is SGHRS and CDR2 is YFSETQ. The CDR3 here is CASSLASLPAQTQYF. DNA for the CDR3: TGCGCCAGCAGCTTGGCTTCCCTGCCCGCCCAGACCCAGTACTTC.

The table lists this clonotype with a few counts. The V gene is TRBV20-1, the J gene TRBJ2-7; the match to TRBD2 covers 10 bases. The CDR3 has 17 amino acids. Germline V gene data show CDR1 as DFQATT and CDR2 as SNEGSKA (reference sequence). Trimming cost V 3 bases and J 1 base; bases outside gene matches: 12. CDR3 residues: CSASGLLAGQGSYEQYF. In nucleotides, the CDR3 is TGCAGTGCTAGTGGTTTACTAGCGGGACAAGGGTCCTACGAGCAGTACTTC.